This T cell receptor (beta chain) was captured in a study of T cell repertoires in cytomegalovirus infection. TCRdb independently ran MiXCR on the reads; one entry per CDR3 protein. Of around 280,000 distinct CDR3 sequences listed, about a tenth were seen once; the top ten hold around 2.5%. CDR3 length: 14 residues. CDR1 and CDR2 from the germline V gene are SGHTA and FQGNSA. The V and J ends lost 0 bases and 3 bases respectively, with 8 bases between them. Judged by abundance, this clonotype is medium-sized. This receptor was obtained from a human donor in good health (CMV status not recorded). Some clones in this sample may be carry-over from other donors' samples. The sequenced material came from PBMCs. The chain joins TRBV7-2 to TRBJ2-5; no clear D gene. The CDR3 DNA follows: TGTGCCAGCAGCTTAGCGGGTTTCAAAGAGACCCAGTACTTC. Amino acids: CASSLAGFKETQYF. Based on the CDR3 plus reference TRBV7-2 and TRBJ2-5, the full variable domain is GAGVSQSPSNKVTEKGKDVELRCDPISGHTALYWYRQSLGQGLEFLIYFQGNSAPDKSGLPSDRFSAERTGGSVSTLTIQRTQQEDSAVYLCASSLAGFKETQYFGPGTRLLVL.